The 29 T cell receptor beta chains reported below all come from one sample, sequenced in a study of T cell responses to AZD1222 COVID-19 vaccine. Clones were read by immunoSEQ multiplex PCR, and TCRdb kept only the in-frame ones, dropping some. The table includes about 140,000 clones, roughly nine tenths detected once. The sequencing here drew on peripheral blood, taken on day 0 of AZD1222 vaccination. These receptors originate from an adult in good health.

A note on this clone: One junction end does not reproduce the germline sequence, and a read error may be involved. The chain joins TRBV7-7 to TRBJ2-1, with D perhaps assigned TRBD1 or TRBD2 (6 bases each). This CDR3 region has 15 residues. CDR1 is SSHAT, CDR2 FNYEAQ, per germline (reference sequence). The CDR3, as DNA: TGTGCTAGCAGCTTAATGGGGGGCCCTTACAATGAGCAGTTCTTC. It codes for CASSLMGGPYNEQFF.

In nucleotides, the CDR3 is TGTGCCAGCCGACCAGGGGGAGGCTATGGCTACACCTTC. Protein product: CASRPGGGYGYTF. This chain joins TRBV7-2 and TRBJ1-2; 7 bases agree with TRBD1. The CDR3 extends over 13 amino acids. The germline V gene has CDR1 SGHTA and CDR2 FQGNSA. V lost 8 bases and J lost 4; bases outside the gene matches: 7.

This chain links TRBV12-3 or TRBV12-4 with TRBJ2-7; D tentatively fits TRBD1 or TRBD2 (5 bases each). The V and J ends lost 4 bases and 6 bases respectively, with 13 bases between them. The CDR3 sequence is 13 residues long. This CDR3 reads CASSSSLGLEQYF. The CDR3 DNA sequence: TGTGCCAGCAGTTCTAGCCTGGGGCTCGAGCAGTACTTC.

This chain links TRBV27 with TRBJ1-1, with D possibly TRBD1 on 5 matching bases. Trimming took 4 bases from V and 4 from J, leaving 10 bases between them. The CDR3 spans 13 residues. Germline values: CDR1 MNHEY, CDR2 SMNVEV (reference sequence). CDR3 sequence (DNA): TGTGCCAGCAGTTGGGTGGGGGGCACTGAAGCTTTCTTT. This codes for CASSWVGGTEAFF.

The sample holds one count of this clone. This rearrangement joins TRBV15 to TRBJ2-2; 8 nucleotides align to TRBD1. This CDR3 region has 14 residues. J lost 5 bases, V lost 4 bases, and 3 bases had no gene match. Germline V gene lookup returns CDR1 LNHNV and CDR2 YYDKDF (reference sequence). This CDR3 reads CATSIRQGTGELFF. DNA for the CDR3: TGTGCCACCAGCATAAGACAGGGGACCGGGGAGCTGTTTTTT.

The J gene is TRBJ2-1, the V gene TRBV21-1; the tabulated D call, TRBD2, remains unverified against the DNA. TRBV21-1 is deemed a pseudogene. The length of the CDR3 is 16 residues. CDR3 sequence reads: CASSASGTSGNNEQFF. The CDR3 coding sequence is TGTGCCAGCAGCGCCTCCGGGACTAGCGGGAACAATGAGCAGTTCTTC.

V gene TRBV6-5 combines with J gene TRBJ1-1; TRBD1 matches at 7 bases. This CDR3 region has 14 residues. With 7 bases clipped from V and 4 bases from J, the junction kept 9 bases outside the gene matches. CDR1 is MNHEY, CDR2 SVGAGI, per germline. In nucleotides, the CDR3 is TGTGCCAGCATTTCTCGGACAGGTCTCACTGAAGCTTTCTTT. Translating gives CASISRTGLTEAFF.

The chain uses TRBV19 and TRBJ1-2; tentative D call: TRBD1 (6 bases). CDR3 length: 13 amino acids. The V and J ends lost 6 bases and 5 bases respectively, with 13 bases between them. Germline V gene data show CDR1 as LNHDA and CDR2 as SQIVND (reference sequence). The chain's CDR3 is CASSPDRMYGYTF. The CDR3 bases are TGTGCCAGTAGCCCAGACAGGATGTATGGCTACACCTTC.

The chain couples TRBV11-2 to TRBJ1-1; the D is unclear. Germline V CDR1 and CDR2: SGHAT, FQNNGV. CDR3 size: 13 residues. V gave up 4 bases and J gave up 1 base, with 7 bases separating them. CDR3 DNA: TGTGCCAGCAGCTACCGGGGGAACACTGAAGCTTTCTTT. It codes for CASSYRGNTEAFF.

This sequence joins TRBV7-9 and TRBJ2-3, with D uncertain. The length of the CDR3 is 15 residues. Trimming took off 1 base at V and 0 bases at J, with 8 bases between the two ends. CDR1 and CDR2 from the germline V gene are SEHNR and FQNEAQ (reference sequence). The CDR3 bases are TGTGCCAGCAGCTTAGATCCCGCCAGCACAGATACGCAGTATTTT. Protein: CASSLDPASTDTQYF.

This clone occurred once. V is TRBV7-3 and J is TRBJ2-1, with D unresolved. Germline V gives CDR1 SGHTA, CDR2 FQGTGA. The CDR3 is 13 residues long. V lost 5 bases, J lost 4 bases, and 9 bases lay in between. The CDR3 here is CASSTQRYNEQFF. The CDR3 DNA is TGTGCCAGCAGCACGCAGAGGTACAATGAGCAGTTCTTC.

The chain is built from TRBV10-3 and TRBJ1-1; 7 bases line up with TRBD1. Germline V gene sequence: CDR1 ENHRY, CDR2 SYGVKD. V was clipped by 8 bases and J by 1 base; unmatched bases: 7. The CDR3 is made up of 14 amino acids. The CDR3 nucleotides read TGTGCCATCTCCGGACAGGCGACGAACACTGAAGCTTTCTTT. Residues: CAISGQATNTEAFF.

J is TRBJ2-1 and V is TRBV4-3; a possible D gene is TRBD2 (7 bases). Per the germline V gene, CDR1 is LGHNA and CDR2 is YSLEER. V lost 0 bases to trimming and J lost 9 bases, with 24 bases between them. This CDR3 comprises 18 residues. The CDR3 nucleotides are TGCGCCAGCAGCCAAGATTGGGTGGGCTGGAGGGGGGAGGGTGAGCAGTTCTTC. Encoded protein: CASSQDWVGWRGEGEQFF.

Written as DNA, the CDR3 is TGCAGCGTTGGACAGGGGGTGGCTGGAAACACCATATATTTT. Its protein is CSVGQGVAGNTIYF. This chain uses TRBV29-1 with TRBJ1-3, with TRBD1 identical over 9 bases. Germline-derived CDR1 and CDR2 are SQVTM and ANQGSEA. The trim removed 4 bases at V and 2 bases at J, leaving 3 bases unmatched. The CDR3 covers 14 residues.

The chain employs TRBV6-2 or TRBV6-3 and TRBJ2-1; no definite D call. Germline CDR1 and CDR2: MNHEY and SVGEGT. Trimming shortened V by 6 bases and J by 6 bases, and 12 bases separated the two germline ends. The CDR3 spans 13 residues. CDR3 sequence reads: CASRPPLINEQFF. In DNA, the CDR3 is TGTGCCAGCAGGCCTCCTTTGATCAATGAGCAGTTCTTC.

The chain carries TRBV3-1 (or the pseudogene TRBV3-2) and TRBJ1-1; D is uncertain. Germline loops: CDR1 LGHDT, CDR2 YNNKEL (reference sequence). Trimming stripped 5 bases from V and 0 bases from J, with 10 bases between. The CDR3 spans 14 residues. The CDR3 spells CASSTVGMNTEAFF. The CDR3 DNA reads as TGTGCCAGCAGCACAGTGGGAATGAACACTGAAGCTTTCTTT.

The rearrangement joins TRBV25-1 to TRBJ1-4; no reliable D call. Germline CDR1 is MGHDK and CDR2 is SYGVNS. This CDR3 is built from 13 residues. The germline V and J ends were trimmed by 9 bases and 4 bases, with 12 bases remaining between them. The CDR3 protein is CASNRRINEKLFF. CDR3 DNA sequence: TGTGCCAGTAACAGAAGGATTAATGAAAAACTGTTTTTT.

The chain joins TRBV3-1 (or the pseudogene TRBV3-2) to TRBJ2-1, with TRBD2 identical over 10 bases. V trimming: 4 bases; J trimming: 8 bases; junction bases outside the gene matches: 17. The CDR3 is 18 residues long. The germline V gene has CDR1 LGHDT and CDR2 YNNKEL (reference sequence). The CDR3 spells CASSRFSPSGGARDEQFF. The CDR3 DNA follows: TGTGCCAGCAGCCGTTTCTCTCCAAGCGGGGGGGCCAGGGATGAGCAGTTCTTC.

This chain joins TRBV7-9 and TRBJ1-1; D gene unclear. The CDR3 loop spans 13 amino acids. The germline CDR1 and CDR2 sequences are SEHNR and FQNEAQ (reference sequence). Trimming stripped 3 bases from V and 2 bases from J, with 7 bases between. The CDR3 spells CASSFLSNTEAFF. In DNA form, the CDR3 reads TGTGCCAGCAGCTTTCTATCTAACACTGAAGCTTTCTTT.

The chain links TRBV19 to TRBJ1-2; 7 nucleotides match TRBD1. The CDR3 has 15 amino acids. Per the germline V gene, CDR1 is LNHDA and CDR2 is SQIVND (reference sequence). V shed 8 bases, J shed 3 bases, and the junction held 12 bases outside the gene matches. The CDR3 nucleotides read TGTGCCAGTCAGAGTCCCAGAACAGGGGACTATGGCTACACCTTC. It is translated as CASQSPRTGDYGYTF.

This clone was seen just once. This rearrangement joins TRBV5-1 to TRBJ2-7, with 7 positions matching TRBD1. The CDR3 length is 15 residues. Germline V gene lookup returns CDR1 SGHRS and CDR2 YFSETQ. V trimming: 5 bases; J trimming: 7 bases; junction bases outside the gene matches: 15. The CDR3 DNA reads TGCGCCAGCAGGAGGGACAGACTGAGGAGAGCGGAGCAGTACTTC. This gives the protein CASRRDRLRRAEQYF. The entire variable domain, with the rest obtained from reference TRBV5-1 and TRBJ2-7, is as follows: KAGVTQTPRYLIKTRGQQVTLSCSPISGHRSVSWYQQTPGQGLQFLFEYFSETQRNKGNFPGRFSGRQFSNSRSEMNVSTLELGDSALYLCASRRDRLRRAEQYFGPGTRLTVT.

This clone was found once. The chain joins TRBV21-1 to TRBJ1-4; the table's D call, TRBD1, was not checked against the DNA. TRBV21-1 is reported as a pseudogene. The CDR3 spans 17 residues. The CDR3 loop reads CASSNPNRQSFYEKLFF. As DNA, the CDR3 is TGTGCCAGCAGCAACCCCAACCGACAGTCCTTTTATGAAAAACTGTTTTTT.

The J gene is TRBJ1-5, the V gene TRBV3-1 (or the pseudogene TRBV3-2); 12 bases line up with TRBD1. In germline, CDR1 is LGHDT, CDR2 YNNKEL (reference sequence). With 4 bases clipped from V and 2 bases from J, the junction kept 6 bases outside the gene matches. There are 17 residues in the CDR3. The CDR3 bases are TGTGCCAGCAGCCTGGGGACAGGGGGCACGGGCAATCAGCCCCAGCATTTT. Residues: CASSLGTGGTGNQPQHF.

This chain connects TRBV7-9 to TRBJ2-7, with D unresolved. CDR3 length: 11 residues. V was pared by 5 bases and J by 2 bases, with 4 bases between. CDR1 is SEHNR and CDR2 is FQNEAQ in the germline V gene (reference sequence). The DNA for the CDR3 is TGTGCCAGCAGCCCAACCTACGAGCAGTACTTC. Translated: CASSPTYEQYF.

This clone was observed a few times. The chain joins TRBV19 to TRBJ2-3; D remains unclear. Trimming took off 5 bases at V and 3 bases at J, with 12 bases between the two ends. Germline CDR1 and CDR2: LNHDA and SQIVND (reference sequence). The CDR3 length is 14 residues. As DNA, the CDR3 is TGTGCCAGTAGTCTTGGGCTCTCGACAGATACGCAGTATTTT. It yields the protein CASSLGLSTDTQYF.

The count of this clone is one. Written as DNA, the CDR3 is TGCAGTGCTAGAGATCGGCAAAAGCAGTATTTT. It yields the protein CSARDRQKQYF. This chain connects TRBV20-1 to TRBJ2-3; D not resolved. Germline V gives CDR1 DFQATT, CDR2 SNEGSKA (reference sequence). This CDR3 is built from 11 residues. The ends were cut back, 0 bases at V and 11 bases at J, with 9 bases in the middle.

This clone was recorded once. This chain links TRBV20-1 with TRBJ1-5; no firm D call. The CDR3 is 12 amino acids. Trimming removed 4 bases at V and 6 bases at J, with 10 bases between. Germline V lookup: CDR1 DFQATT, CDR2 SNEGSKA (reference sequence). The CDR3 region is CSANDGPQPQHF. The DNA for the CDR3 is TGCAGTGCTAATGACGGTCCTCAGCCCCAGCATTTT.

The rearrangement links TRBV7-9 to TRBJ2-5; D possibly corresponds to TRBD2 (7 bases). From germline, CDR1 is SEHNR and CDR2 FQNEAQ (reference sequence). The CDR3 consists of 14 residues. Trimming left V 2 bases short and J 1 base short, with 8 bases between. This CDR3 reads CASSLRGAQETQYF. The DNA of the CDR3 is TGTGCCAGCAGCTTACGGGGGGCCCAAGAGACCCAGTACTTC.

The chain combines TRBV5-7 with TRBJ2-7, with D hard to call. TRBV5-7 belongs to the ORF category, with a function that is uncertain. The CDR3 totals 11 residues. With 2 bases removed from V and 10 bases from J, the gap between germline ends came to 10 bases. This CDR3 is CASSFKLDQYF. For the CDR3, the DNA is TGTGCCAGCAGCTTCAAGCTAGATCAGTACTTC.